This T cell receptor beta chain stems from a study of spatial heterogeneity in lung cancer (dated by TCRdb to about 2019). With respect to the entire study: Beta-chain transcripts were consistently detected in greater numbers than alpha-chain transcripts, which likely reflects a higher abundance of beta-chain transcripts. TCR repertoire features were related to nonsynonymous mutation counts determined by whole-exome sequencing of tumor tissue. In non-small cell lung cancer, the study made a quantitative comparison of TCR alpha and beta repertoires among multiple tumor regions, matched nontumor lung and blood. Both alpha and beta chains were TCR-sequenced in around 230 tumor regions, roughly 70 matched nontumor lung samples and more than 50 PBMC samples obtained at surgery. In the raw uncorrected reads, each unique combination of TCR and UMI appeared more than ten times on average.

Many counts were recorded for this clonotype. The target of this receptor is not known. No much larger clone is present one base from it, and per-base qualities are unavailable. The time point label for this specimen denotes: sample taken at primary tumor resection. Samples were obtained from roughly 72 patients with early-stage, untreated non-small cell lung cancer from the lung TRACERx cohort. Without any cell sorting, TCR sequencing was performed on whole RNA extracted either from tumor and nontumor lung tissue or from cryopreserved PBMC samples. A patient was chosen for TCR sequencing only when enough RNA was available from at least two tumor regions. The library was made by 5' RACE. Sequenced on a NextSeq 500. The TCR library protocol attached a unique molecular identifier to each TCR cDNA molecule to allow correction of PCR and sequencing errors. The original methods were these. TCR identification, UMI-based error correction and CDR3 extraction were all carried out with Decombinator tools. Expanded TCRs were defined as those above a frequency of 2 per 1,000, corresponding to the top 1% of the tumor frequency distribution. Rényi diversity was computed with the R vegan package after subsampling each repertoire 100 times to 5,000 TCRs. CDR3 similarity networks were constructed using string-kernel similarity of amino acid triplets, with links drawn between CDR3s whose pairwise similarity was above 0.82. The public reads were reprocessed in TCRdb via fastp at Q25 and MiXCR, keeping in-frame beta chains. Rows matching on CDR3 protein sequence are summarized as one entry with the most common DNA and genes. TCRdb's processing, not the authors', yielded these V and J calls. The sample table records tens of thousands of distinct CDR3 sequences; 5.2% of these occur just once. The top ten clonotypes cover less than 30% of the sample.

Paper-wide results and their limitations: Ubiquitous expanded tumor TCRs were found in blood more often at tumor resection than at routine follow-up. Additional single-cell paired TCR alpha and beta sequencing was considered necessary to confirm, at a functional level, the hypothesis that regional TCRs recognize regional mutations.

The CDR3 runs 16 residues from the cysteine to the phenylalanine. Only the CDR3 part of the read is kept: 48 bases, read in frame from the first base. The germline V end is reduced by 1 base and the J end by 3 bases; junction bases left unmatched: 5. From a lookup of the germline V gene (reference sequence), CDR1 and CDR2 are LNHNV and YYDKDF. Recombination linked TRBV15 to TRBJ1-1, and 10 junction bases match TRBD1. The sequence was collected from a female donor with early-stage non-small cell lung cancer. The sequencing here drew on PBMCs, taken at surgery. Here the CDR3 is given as CATSRVVGQGYTEAFF. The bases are TGTGCCACCAGCAGAGTCGTGGGACAGGGGTACACTGAAGCTTTCTTT.